The 17 T cell receptor beta chains given below trace back to one sample, sequenced in a study of cytomegalovirus exposure and HLA in healthy donors (dated by TCRdb to about 2017). The method behind the library was the immunoSEQ multiplex PCR assay. For the multiplex PCR, a mixture combining 60 forward primers for TCR Vbeta segments and 13 reverse primers for TCR Jbeta segments was used. The table was pulled from immuneACCESS by TCRdb, which kept in-frame rearrangements only. Such tables lose some clones; where checked, under half of the loss comes from unresolved V genes, and the rest has no known cause. The sample profile shows around 160,000 clones; about three quarters of them were found once. Together, the top ten hold roughly 2.6% of the sample. The sample taken for sequencing was PBMCs. These receptors originate from a woman in her thirties or forties in good health and CMV-seropositive.

This chain joins TRBV4-3 and TRBJ2-3; D possibly corresponds to TRBD1 (6 bases). The ends were cut back, 0 bases at V and 3 bases at J, with 16 bases in the middle. The CDR3 extends over 17 amino acids. Germline values: CDR1 LGHNA, CDR2 YSLEER. The CDR3 nucleotides read TGCGCCAGCAGCCAAGATTGGGGGCCCGCCGGGACAGATACGCAGTATTTT. Protein product: CASSQDWGPAGTDTQYF.

A single count supports this clone. The chain uses TRBV5-1 and TRBJ2-5; 10 bases map to TRBD2. This CDR3 contains 15 residues. With 2 bases clipped from V and 5 bases from J, the junction kept 6 bases outside the gene matches. The germline V gene encodes CDR1 SGHRS and CDR2 YFSETQ. The DNA for the CDR3 is TGCGCCAGCAGCTTCAGCGGGGGGGCGAAGGAGACCCAGTACTTC. Protein: CASSFSGGAKETQYF.

This clone was seen a few times. This sequence joins TRBV19 and TRBJ2-7, with TRBD2 matching 8 bases. With 5 bases clipped from V and 4 bases from J, the junction kept 10 bases outside the gene matches. The CDR3 is 15 residues long. CDR1 LNHDA and CDR2 SQIVND come from the germline V gene (reference sequence). The CDR3 loop reads CASSPGGTTQYEQYF. In nucleotides, the CDR3 is TGTGCCAGTAGTCCGGGGGGGACCACACAATACGAGCAGTACTTC.

The chain has TRBV30 and TRBJ1-5; 7 nucleotides match TRBD1. V lost 2 bases, J lost 6 bases, and 10 bases stayed unmatched. From germline, CDR1 is GTSNPN and CDR2 SVGIG (reference sequence). The CDR3 loop spans 15 amino acids. The CDR3 region is CAWSKGAIFGQPQHF. The DNA for the CDR3 is TGTGCCTGGAGTAAGGGGGCTATTTTCGGTCAGCCCCAGCATTTT.

The rearrangement uses TRBV12-1 and TRBJ2-2; the D call of TRBD1 is as the table states it, not checked on the DNA. TRBV12-1 is noted as a pseudogene. There are 14 residues in the CDR3. DNA of the CDR3: TGTGCCAGCAGCTTTGTGGCTGCCACCGGGGAGCTGTTTTTT. Its protein is CASSFVAATGELFF.

This clone was counted a single time. J is TRBJ2-2 and V is TRBV7-2; D gene unclear. There are 16 residues in the CDR3. Germline CDR1 is SGHTA and CDR2 is FQGNSA. With 1 base removed from V and 2 bases from J, the gap between germline ends came to 11 bases. This chain's CDR3 is CASSLVASANTGELFF. In nucleotides, the CDR3 is TGTGCCAGCAGCTTAGTAGCCAGCGCTAACACCGGGGAGCTGTTTTTT. Full variable domain (outside the CDR3, taken from reference TRBV7-2 and TRBJ2-2): GAGVSQSPSNKVTEKGKDVELRCDPISGHTALYWYRQSLGQGLEFLIYFQGNSAPDKSGLPSDRFSAERTGGSVSTLTIQRTQQEDSAVYLCASSLVASANTGELFFGEGSRLTVL.

This chain links TRBV7-2 with TRBJ1-1; D is undetermined. From germline, CDR1 is SGHTA and CDR2 FQGNSA. Deletions cut 5 bases from V and 0 bases from J, with 7 bases between. This CDR3 contains 13 residues. The CDR3 loop is CASSPNMNTEAFF. The CDR3 DNA reads TGTGCCAGCAGCCCGAACATGAACACTGAAGCTTTCTTT.

The chain links TRBV7-6 to TRBJ2-5; D not certain. V dropped 1 base and J dropped 3 bases, with 9 bases sitting between them. The CDR3 has 14 residues. In germline, CDR1 is SGHVS, CDR2 FNYEAQ. The CDR3 bases are TGTGCCAGCAGCTTAGTGCGGAGCAAAGAGACCCAGTACTTC. Its translation: CASSLVRSKETQYF.

The rearrangement uses TRBV5-1 and TRBJ1-1; the D gene is possibly TRBD1 (6 bases). Trimming took off 1 base at V and 0 bases at J, with 10 bases between the two ends. CDR1 and CDR2 from the germline V gene are SGHRS and YFSETQ. This CDR3 has 15 amino acids. In DNA, the CDR3 is TGCGCCAGCAGCTTGCGACAGGAGCTGAACACTGAAGCTTTCTTT. Amino acid sequence: CASSLRQELNTEAFF.

This chain connects TRBV28 to TRBJ2-1; D may be TRBD2 (5 bases). There are 13 residues in the CDR3. Germline V gene data show CDR1 as MDHEN and CDR2 as SYDVKM. The V gene lost 4 bases and the J gene lost 9 bases, with 13 bases spanning the gap. Written as DNA, the CDR3 is TGTGCCAGCAGTTCAATTAGGAGGTTTGAGCAGTTCTTC. It encodes CASSSIRRFEQFF.

This clone was detected only a few times. V gene TRBV4-3 combines with J gene TRBJ1-2; D gene ambiguous. Trimming stripped 2 bases from V and 5 bases from J, with 9 bases between. The CDR3 has 13 amino acids. Germline V gene lookup returns CDR1 LGHNA and CDR2 YSLEER. The CDR3 nucleotides are TGCGCCAGCAGCCAAACCGACAATTATGGCTACACCTTC. This sequence encodes CASSQTDNYGYTF.

The V gene is TRBV27, the J gene TRBJ2-1; TRBD1 matches 9 bases. The CDR3 is 15 residues long. V lost 5 bases, J lost 5 bases, and 7 bases stayed unmatched. Germline V gives CDR1 MNHEY, CDR2 SMNVEV (reference sequence). The CDR3 protein is CASSLYRGQDNEQFF. The CDR3 DNA reads as TGTGCCAGCAGTCTATACAGGGGGCAGGACAATGAGCAGTTCTTC.

The rearrangement uses TRBV5-1 and TRBJ2-1; D remains unclear. CDR3 size: 16 residues. Germline V CDR1 and CDR2: SGHRS, YFSETQ. V was cut by 0 bases and J by 0 bases, with 10 bases left in between. The CDR3 here is CASSLASGSSYNEQFF. CDR3 nucleotides: TGCGCCAGCAGCTTGGCCTCTGGTAGCTCCTACAATGAGCAGTTCTTC. Looking up the rest from reference TRBV5-1 and TRBJ2-1 gives the full variable domain: KAGVTQTPRYLIKTRGQQVTLSCSPISGHRSVSWYQQTPGQGLQFLFEYFSETQRNKGNFPGRFSGRQFSNSRSEMNVSTLELGDSALYLCASSLASGSSYNEQFFGPGTRLTVL.

The J gene is TRBJ1-1, the V gene TRBV2; D might be TRBD1 (5 bases). Trimming pared 8 bases from V and 0 bases from J, leaving 13 bases between. This CDR3 spans 14 amino acids. Germline CDR1 SNHLY, CDR2 FYNNEI. The CDR3 DNA reads TGTGCCAGCGGGGGGGAACGTATGAACACTGAAGCTTTCTTT. It translates to CASGGERMNTEAFF.

The rearrangement joins TRBV29-1 to TRBJ2-1; 13 bases map to TRBD2. Germline V CDR1 and CDR2: SQVTM, ANQGSEA. This CDR3 is built from 14 residues. Trimming cost V 6 bases and J 9 bases; bases outside gene matches: 8. DNA of the CDR3: TGCAGCGTGATTGGGACTAGCGGGGTAGTTGAGCAGTTCTTC. It codes for CSVIGTSGVVEQFF.

In its sample, this clone was seen a few times. The chain links TRBV9 to TRBJ1-1; D ambiguous. The CDR3 is made up of 15 amino acids. CDR1 and CDR2 from the germline V gene are SGDLS and YYNGEE. Trimming left V 0 bases short and J 3 bases short, with 12 bases between. The CDR3 is CASSVALGGHTEAFF. The CDR3 coding sequence is TGTGCCAGCAGCGTAGCCCTCGGCGGCCACACTGAAGCTTTCTTT.

The rearrangement uses TRBV18 and TRBJ2-5, with 8 bases matching TRBD1. The J call may be wrong; the DNA end is better matched by TRBJ2-7. CDR1 is KGHSH, CDR2 LQKENI, per germline. The CDR3 is 14 residues long. The CDR3 coding sequence is TGTGCCAGCTCCCGCGGACAGGGCTCCTACGAGCAGTACTTC. It specifies CASSRGQGSYEQYF.